The entry that follows covers one T cell receptor (beta chain) sequence. Its antigen is unknown. No base quality information exists; no much larger clone differs at one position. TCR beta CDR3 regions were sequenced from DNA using the immunoSEQ Assay. As for how the authors treated the data: T cell density was computed as TCR beta template counts normalized to usable DNA estimated by amplifying housekeeping genes. The preseqR package was used to estimate richness by extrapolating to 400,000 templates for PBMC samples and to 120,000 templates for tissue samples. Clonality was taken to be one minus Pielou's evenness. Tissue-enriched TCRs were identified through differential abundance testing performed on productive amino-acid clonotypes, with a minimum total count of 5 and an alpha of 0.1. The Jaccard Index and the Morisita Overlap Index were used to measure how much the repertoires overlapped between compartments. GLIPH clustered TCR beta CDR3s with public tetramer-defined viral CDR3s; viral motifs required at least three viral sequences plus V-gene enrichment. As stored in TCRdb, this immuneACCESS dataset retains in-frame rearrangements with V and J assigned. A fraction of the clones does not appear; measured against another copy, unresolved V genes explain less than half of the discrepancy, and the remainder lacks a known reason. V and J calls and clone size come straight from that table; D and trimming were deduced from the DNA. The sample table lists about 1,300 clones, almost 40% of them with a count of one. Of the sample, 24% is held by the ten largest clones.

CDR1 and CDR2 were assigned from the germline V gene (reference sequence) as LNHDA and SQIVND. V gives up 5 bases and J gives up 0 bases, and the segment between their germline ends measures 14 bases. The cysteine opens and the phenylalanine closes a CDR3 of 16 amino acids. The only DNA kept is the CDR3, 48 bases in frame from the first base. The data originate from a study of T cells in localized non-small cell lung cancer (TCRdb year 2020). About the study as a whole: The study analyzed T cell repertoires of hundreds of early-stage NSCLC patients, comparing tumors and uninvolved tumor-adjacent lungs. All 230 or so NSCLC patients in the cohort were treatment-naive and had localized lung tumors that were resected. A mean age of roughly 66 years was recorded for the NSCLC patients, of whom under 150 were male and about a hundred were female.

Paper-wide results and their limitations: Because multi-region sequencing of the tumors was not done, intratumor heterogeneity could not be ruled out. Uninvolved tumor-adjacent lung showed the highest T cell clonality, higher than tumor, which suggests more focused antigenic responses in the uninvolved tumor-adjacent lung. Because the study design was exploratory, TCR variables were selected using unadjusted p-values without false-discovery rate correction. A median of 57 of the top 100 tumor clones were detected in paired uninvolved adjacent lung, and around 30 of these tumor clones were also found among the top 100 clones of the paired uninvolved adjacent lung. Longer overall survival was associated with higher T cell density in blood, whereas shorter survival was associated with higher clonality in adjacent lung.

At diagnosis, peripheral blood, uninvolved tumor-adjacent lung and tumor were collected and were preserved as a mix of fresh-frozen and FFPE material. The specimen was lung tumor tissue, collected before any cancer treatment. The sequence links TRBV19 to TRBJ1-5; the D gene identity is not certain. This TCR was sampled from a woman between 40 and 69 years old with stage II squamous cell lung carcinoma. The nucleotides read TGTGCCAGTAGTCCCCCGGCCCCATTTAGCAATCAGCCCCAGCATTTT. Protein translation: CASSPPAPFSNQPQHF.